Sequencing of this T cell receptor beta chain was carried out in a study of cytomegalovirus exposure and HLA in healthy donors. The V gene's germline CDR1 is SGHTA and CDR2 FQGNSA. The CDR3 has 15 residues. V was trimmed by 5 bases and J by 2 bases, leaving 13 bases between them. Primers: 60 Vbeta forward and 13 Jbeta reverse. Clones were sequenced by immunoSEQ multiplex PCR, and TCRdb holds only the in-frame ones, with some missing. The profile covers about 130,000 clones, with 80% appearing a single time and 1% taken by the ten largest. The sequence derives from a man in his forties in good health and CMV-seronegative. The sequencing input was PBMCs. The gene calls are TRBV7-2 and TRBJ1-5, with D unresolved. In DNA form, the CDR3 reads TGTGCCAGCAGCCCCTCCGGGTGGGGCAATCAGCCCCAGCATTTT. It specifies CASSPSGWGNQPQHF.